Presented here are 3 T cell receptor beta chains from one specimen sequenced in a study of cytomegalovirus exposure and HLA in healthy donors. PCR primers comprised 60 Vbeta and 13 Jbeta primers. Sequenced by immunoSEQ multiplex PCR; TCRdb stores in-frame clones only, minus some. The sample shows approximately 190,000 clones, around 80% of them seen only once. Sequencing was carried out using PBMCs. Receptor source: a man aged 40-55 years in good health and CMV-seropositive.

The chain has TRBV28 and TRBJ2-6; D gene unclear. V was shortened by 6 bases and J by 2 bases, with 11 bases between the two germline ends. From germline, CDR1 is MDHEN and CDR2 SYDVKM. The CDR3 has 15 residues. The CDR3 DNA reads TGTGCCAGCAGCCGTCCCTTAGCTGGGGCCAACGTCCTGACTTTC. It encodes CASSRPLAGANVLTF.

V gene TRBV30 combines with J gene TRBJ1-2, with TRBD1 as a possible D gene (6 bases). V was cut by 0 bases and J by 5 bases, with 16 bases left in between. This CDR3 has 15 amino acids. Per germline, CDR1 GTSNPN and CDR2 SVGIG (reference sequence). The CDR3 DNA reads TGTGCCTGGAGTGTTTTTTACAGGGAAGATTATGGCTACACCTTC. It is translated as CAWSVFYREDYGYTF.

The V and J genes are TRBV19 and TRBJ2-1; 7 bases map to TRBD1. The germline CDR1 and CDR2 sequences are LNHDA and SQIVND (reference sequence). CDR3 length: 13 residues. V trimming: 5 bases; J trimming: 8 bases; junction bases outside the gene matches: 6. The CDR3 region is CASSYLQGHEQFF. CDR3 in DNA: TGTGCCAGTAGTTACCTACAGGGGCATGAGCAGTTCTTC.